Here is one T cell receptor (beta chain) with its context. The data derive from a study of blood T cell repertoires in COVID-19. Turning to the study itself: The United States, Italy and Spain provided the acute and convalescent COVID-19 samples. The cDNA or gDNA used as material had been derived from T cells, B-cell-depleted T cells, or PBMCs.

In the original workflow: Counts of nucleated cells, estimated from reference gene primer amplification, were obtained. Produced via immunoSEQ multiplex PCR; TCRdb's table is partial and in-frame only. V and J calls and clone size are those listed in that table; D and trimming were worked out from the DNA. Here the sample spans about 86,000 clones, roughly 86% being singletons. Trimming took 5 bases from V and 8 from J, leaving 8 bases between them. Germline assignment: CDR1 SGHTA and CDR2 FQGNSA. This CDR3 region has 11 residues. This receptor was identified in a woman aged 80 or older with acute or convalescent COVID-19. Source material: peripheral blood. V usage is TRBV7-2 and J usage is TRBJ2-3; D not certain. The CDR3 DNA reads TGTGCCAGCAGCCCAACGGGTACGCAGTATTTT. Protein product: CASSPTGTQYF.